The entry below describes one T cell receptor (beta chain). Its matching antigen is unknown. Method: immunoSEQ multiplex PCR; TCRdb's copy keeps in-frame clones and lacks some. The sample shows tens of thousands of clones, more than 85% of them seen only once. The source of the sample is a study of chemoradiotherapy in HPV16-positive cancers. The J segment lost 0 bases and the V segment lost 3 bases, leaving 9 bases of the junction unmatched. Germline V CDR1 and CDR2: SGHDT, YYEEEE. CDR3 length equals 18 residues. Study observations and caveats: During treatment, candidate HPV-specific clones and E7-related motifs expanded in tumor. The functional HPV-specific definition rests on just a couple of HPV16-positive patients. In HPV16-positive patients, HPV-responsive T-cell expansion tracked better recurrence-free survival.

Samples were taken several times over chemoradiotherapy. The rearrangement links TRBV5-6 to TRBJ2-5, with TRBD2 identical over 12 bases. Here the sequenced sample was blood, taken from a patient who underwent chemoradiotherapy. The sequence came from a human donor with HPV-associated anogenital cancer. The CDR3 region is CASSSITSGGPYQETQYF. Here the CDR3 DNA reads TGTGCCAGCAGCTCTATAACTAGCGGGGGGCCTTACCAAGAGACCCAGTACTTC.